This entry describes one T cell receptor beta chain. Its antigen remains unknown. RNA transcripts were the template for amplifying TCR beta CDR3 regions. The HTBI primer set was used in a first-round RT-PCR of the TCR CDR3. TCRdb reprocessed the multiplex PCR reads with MiXCR, giving one entry per CDR3 protein. This table holds 650,000 to 800,000 distinct CDR3 sequences, roughly 46% found once. Reasons for excluding patients were uncontrolled infection, other autoimmune disease, pregnancy or lactation. These data originate in a study of T cells in Graves' hyperthyroidism and ophthalmopathy. Deletions cut 4 bases from V and 3 bases from J, with 10 bases between. The CDR3 length is 13 residues. Germline loops: CDR1 SGHTS, CDR2 YDEGEE. Study-wide findings and caveats: Most thyroid clonotypes with frequency above 0.001 were detected in blood. A 13 V-J model separated ophthalmopathy from stable hyperthyroidism.

V usage is TRBV5-8 and J usage is TRBJ1-1; D call uncertain. The sequenced sample was peripheral blood or thyroid tissue (not recorded which). This TCR derives from an adult man with Graves' disease, either hyperthyroidism or ophthalmopathy (not recorded which). The CDR3 is CASSQAVYTEAFF. The CDR3 DNA reads TGTGCCAGCAGCCAAGCAGTTTACACTGAAGCTTTCTTT.